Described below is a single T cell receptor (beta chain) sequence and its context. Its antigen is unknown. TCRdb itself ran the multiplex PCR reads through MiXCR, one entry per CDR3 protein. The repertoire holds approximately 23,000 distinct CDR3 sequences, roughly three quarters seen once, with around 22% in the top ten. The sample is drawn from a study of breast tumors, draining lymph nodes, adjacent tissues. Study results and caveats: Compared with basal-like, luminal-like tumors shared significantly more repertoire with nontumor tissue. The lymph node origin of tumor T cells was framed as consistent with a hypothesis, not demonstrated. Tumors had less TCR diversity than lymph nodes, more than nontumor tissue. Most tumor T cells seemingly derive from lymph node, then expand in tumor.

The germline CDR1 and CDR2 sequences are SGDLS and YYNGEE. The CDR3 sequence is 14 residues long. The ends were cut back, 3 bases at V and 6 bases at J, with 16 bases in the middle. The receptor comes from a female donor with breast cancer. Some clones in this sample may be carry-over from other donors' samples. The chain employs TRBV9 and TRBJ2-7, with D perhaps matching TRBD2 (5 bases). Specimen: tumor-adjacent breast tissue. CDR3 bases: TGTGCCAGCAGCGCCGAGGGAACGGGTCGCGAGCAGTACTTC. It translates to CASSAEGTGREQYF. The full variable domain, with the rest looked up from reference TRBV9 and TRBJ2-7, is DSGVTQTPKHLITATGQRVTLRCSPRSGDLSVYWYQQSLDQGLQFLIQYYNGEERAKGNILERFSAQQFPDLHSELNLSSLELGDSALYFCASSAEGTGREQYFGPGTRLTVT.